A selection of T cell receptor beta chains follows, all from one sample in a study of cytomegalovirus exposure and HLA in healthy donors. Measured with immunoSEQ multiplex PCR; TCRdb has only the in-frame clones, and not every one. The sample consists of some 98,000 clones, roughly 76% of them appearing once. The sequencing input was PBMCs. All receptors derive from a man between 50 and 59 years old in good health and CMV-seronegative. CDR3s include the opening cysteine and the closing phenylalanine or tryptophan. Each record gives: J gene, V gene, D gene, clone size, CDR3 DNA, CDR3 protein. A D gene is named only where the DNA matches it firmly. Rows may omit the clone size; those that give it use once, few, many or a size class.

J gene: TRBJ2-5
V gene: TRBV20-1
D gene: NA
clone size: NA
CDR3 DNA: TGCAGTGCTAGACCCCTGGAGACCCAGTACTTC
CDR3 protein: CSARPLETQYF

J gene: TRBJ2-7
V gene: TRBV25-1
D gene: NA
clone size: NA
CDR3 DNA: TGTGCCAGCAGTGCTAGTGGTGGTTCCTACGAGCAGTACTTC
CDR3 protein: CASSASGGSYEQYF

J gene: TRBJ1-5
V gene: TRBV6-5
D gene: TRBD1
clone size: NA
CDR3 DNA: TGTGCCAGCAGACCTACAGGGGGCGCGGAACAGCCCCAGCATTTT
CDR3 protein: CASRPTGGAEQPQHF

J gene: TRBJ2-2
V gene: TRBV25-1
D gene: TRBD1
clone size: few
CDR3 DNA: TGTGCCAGCAGTGCAGGGGGATTCGGGGAGCTGTTTTTT
CDR3 protein: CASSAGGFGELFF

J gene: TRBJ2-7
V gene: TRBV6-1
D gene: TRBD1
clone size: once
CDR3 DNA: TGTGCCAGCAGTGAAGCTCAAGGACAGGGGTGGGACGAGCAGTACTTC
CDR3 protein: CASSEAQGQGWDEQYF

J gene: TRBJ2-7
V gene: TRBV27
D gene: TRBD1
clone size: few
CDR3 DNA: TGTGCCAGCAGTCCGGGACAGCGCTACGAGCAGTACTTC
CDR3 protein: CASSPGQRYEQYF

J gene: TRBJ1-2
V gene: TRBV10-3
D gene: TRBD1
clone size: NA
CDR3 DNA: TGTGCCATCACCTTGACAGGGGGCGACTATGGCTACACCTTC
CDR3 protein: CAITLTGGDYGYTF

J gene: TRBJ1-5
V gene: TRBV5-8
D gene: NA
clone size: NA
CDR3 DNA: TGTGCCAGCAGCTTCGGGACTGATTCCAATCAGCCCCAGCATTTT
CDR3 protein: CASSFGTDSNQPQHF

J gene: TRBJ2-7
V gene: TRBV7-6
D gene: TRBD1
clone size: few
CDR3 DNA: TGTGCCAGCAGCCTTCGACAGGGGGCTGTCGAGCAGTACTTC
CDR3 protein: CASSLRQGAVEQYF

J gene: TRBJ2-6
V gene: TRBV19
D gene: NA
clone size: NA
CDR3 DNA: TGTGCCAGTAGTATAGGGAGCAGGGGCTCTGGGGCCAACGTCCTGACTTTC
CDR3 protein: CASSIGSRGSGANVLTF

J gene: TRBJ1-4
V gene: TRBV6-1
D gene: NA
clone size: NA
CDR3 DNA: TGTGCCAGCAGTGAAGCGAGGGGAGGGAAAGAAAAACTGTTTTTT
CDR3 protein: CASSEARGGKEKLFF

J gene: TRBJ1-2
V gene: TRBV28
D gene: TRBD1
clone size: NA
CDR3 DNA: TGTGCCAGCAGTCCCATTCCCCAGGGGGCCTATGGCTACACCTTC
CDR3 protein: CASSPIPQGAYGYTF

J gene: TRBJ1-5
V gene: TRBV19
D gene: NA
clone size: NA
CDR3 DNA: TGTGCCAGCTCTGGACAGTTCAATCAGCCCCAGCATTTT
CDR3 protein: CASSGQFNQPQHF

J gene: TRBJ1-1
V gene: TRBV4-3
D gene: NA
clone size: NA
CDR3 DNA: TGCGCCAGCAGCCAAGATCTAACGGTAAACACTGAAGCTTTCTTT
CDR3 protein: CASSQDLTVNTEAFF

J gene: TRBJ2-7
V gene: TRBV2
D gene: NA
clone size: few
CDR3 DNA: TGTGCCAGCAGTGAACAGGGCCTATTAGTGACACCCTACGAGCAGTACTTC
CDR3 protein: CASSEQGLLVTPYEQYF

J gene: TRBJ2-1
V gene: TRBV10-1
D gene: NA
clone size: once
CDR3 DNA: TGCGCCAGCAGTGAGTCCCTAGTTTGGGATGAGCAGTTCTTC
CDR3 protein: CASSESLVWDEQFF

J gene: TRBJ2-7
V gene: TRBV7-9
D gene: TRBD1
clone size: NA
CDR3 DNA: TGTGCCAGCAGAACCGGGACAGGGAGCTCCTACGAGCAGTACTTC
CDR3 protein: CASRTGTGSSYEQYF

J gene: TRBJ2-1
V gene: TRBV7-9
D gene: NA
clone size: NA
CDR3 DNA: TGTGCCAGCAGCTTAGGAGTGGGGTCAGGGGCCTACAATGAGCAGTTCTTC
CDR3 protein: CASSLGVGSGAYNEQFF

J gene: TRBJ2-5
V gene: TRBV2
D gene: NA
clone size: NA
CDR3 DNA: TGTGCCAGCAGTGACGGCGGGGCACAAGAGACCCAGTACTTC
CDR3 protein: CASSDGGAQETQYF

J gene: TRBJ1-5
V gene: TRBV18
D gene: TRBD1
clone size: NA
CDR3 DNA: TGTGCCAGCTCACCAACAGGGGGGCACAATCAGCCCCAGCATTTT
CDR3 protein: CASSPTGGHNQPQHF

J gene: TRBJ2-1
V gene: TRBV28
D gene: NA
clone size: NA
CDR3 DNA: TGTGCCAGCAGTTTAATGGCGGATGAGCAGTTCTTC
CDR3 protein: CASSLMADEQFF

J gene: TRBJ1-2
V gene: TRBV19
D gene: TRBD1
clone size: once
CDR3 DNA: TGTGCCAGTAGATCCCGCGGACAGGGGCATAGGTATGGCTACACCTTC
CDR3 protein: CASRSRGQGHRYGYTF

J gene: TRBJ2-4
V gene: TRBV5-1
D gene: NA
clone size: NA
CDR3 DNA: TGCGCCAGCAGCGACGCAAGCGAAAACATTCAGTACTTC
CDR3 protein: CASSDASENIQYF

J gene: TRBJ1-1
V gene: TRBV7-9
D gene: NA
clone size: few
CDR3 DNA: TGTGCCAGCAGACGAACGGGGGGTGAAGCTTTCTTT
CDR3 protein: CASRRTGGEAFF

J gene: TRBJ1-2
V gene: TRBV6-4
D gene: TRBD1
clone size: NA
CDR3 DNA: TGTGCCAGCAGTAGGGGCGGACAGGAGGGAAGCTATGGCTACACCTTC
CDR3 protein: CASSRGGQEGSYGYTF

J gene: TRBJ1-1
V gene: TRBV5-1
D gene: TRBD1
clone size: NA
CDR3 DNA: TGCGCCGGCAGCACCCGGACAGGCGGCTACACTGAAGCTTTCTTT
CDR3 protein: CAGSTRTGGYTEAFF

J gene: TRBJ1-1
V gene: TRBV10-2
D gene: NA
clone size: NA
CDR3 DNA: TGCGCCAGCAGTGATTGGGGCAGGGACACTGAAGCTTTCTTT
CDR3 protein: CASSDWGRDTEAFF

J gene: TRBJ2-7
V gene: TRBV5-1
D gene: TRBD2
clone size: few
CDR3 DNA: TGCGCCAGCAGCCCCTGGACTAGCGTCAACGAGCAGTACTTC
CDR3 protein: CASSPWTSVNEQYF

J gene: TRBJ1-5
V gene: TRBV21-1
D gene: NA
clone size: NA
CDR3 DNA: TGTGCTCCGCCAGGTCAACACCGCAATCAGCCCCAGCATTTT
CDR3 protein: CAPPGQHRNQPQHF

J gene: TRBJ2-3
V gene: TRBV18
D gene: TRBD1
clone size: NA
CDR3 DNA: TGTGCCAGCTCACCGACAGGGAGCGGCACAGATACGCAGTATTTT
CDR3 protein: CASSPTGSGTDTQYF

J gene: TRBJ1-1
V gene: TRBV27
D gene: TRBD1
clone size: NA
CDR3 DNA: TGTGCCAGCAGTCCCTACCTTGGGCAGGGGGCACGAACTGAAGCTTTCTTT
CDR3 protein: CASSPYLGQGARTEAFF

J gene: TRBJ1-1
V gene: TRBV5-1
D gene: NA
clone size: NA
CDR3 DNA: TGCGCCAGCAGCTTGGCCCCGGGGGATTCTTTGGGGAACACTGAAGCTTTCTTT
CDR3 protein: CASSLAPGDSLGNTEAFF

J gene: TRBJ1-1
V gene: TRBV4-3
D gene: NA
clone size: few
CDR3 DNA: TGCGCCAGCAGCCTGACAGGGAACACTGAAGCTTTCTTT
CDR3 protein: CASSLTGNTEAFF

J gene: TRBJ2-4
V gene: TRBV10-3
D gene: NA
clone size: NA
CDR3 DNA: TGTGCTACCTCTGCAGGGTCAGAACTAGCCAAAAACATTCAGTACTTC
CDR3 protein: CATSAGSELAKNIQYF

J gene: TRBJ1-4
V gene: TRBV7-2
D gene: TRBD1
clone size: NA
CDR3 DNA: TGTGCCAGCAGCTTAACAGGGGGCTGGAATGAAAAACTGTTTTTT
CDR3 protein: CASSLTGGWNEKLFF

J gene: TRBJ1-1
V gene: TRBV5-8
D gene: TRBD1
clone size: NA
CDR3 DNA: TGTGCCAGCAGCCCAGGGGACAGGGCCGTCCCTGAAGCTTTCTTT
CDR3 protein: CASSPGDRAVPEAFF

J gene: TRBJ2-1
V gene: TRBV4-3
D gene: TRBD2
clone size: NA
CDR3 DNA: TGCGCCAGCAGCCAACAAAGCGGGGGGCCGAATGAGCAGTTCTTC
CDR3 protein: CASSQQSGGPNEQFF

J gene: TRBJ1-4
V gene: TRBV6-1
D gene: NA
clone size: few
CDR3 DNA: TGTGCCAGCAGGGGGGGTTTTGCAACTAATGAAAAACTGTTTTTT
CDR3 protein: CASRGGFATNEKLFF

J gene: TRBJ1-5
V gene: TRBV2
D gene: NA
clone size: NA
CDR3 DNA: TGTGCCAGCAGTGAGGGGAGAGATAGCAATCAGCCCCAGCATTTT
CDR3 protein: CASSEGRDSNQPQHF

J gene: TRBJ2-7
V gene: TRBV28
D gene: NA
clone size: few
CDR3 DNA: TGTGCCAGCAGTTTCGGCAGGGGAACCTACGAGCAGTACTTC
CDR3 protein: CASSFGRGTYEQYF

J gene: TRBJ2-7
V gene: TRBV28
D gene: TRBD2
clone size: NA
CDR3 DNA: TGTGCCAGCAGGCCAGGGGCGGGGGGGCTCTACGAGCAGTACTTC
CDR3 protein: CASRPGAGGLYEQYF

J gene: TRBJ2-3
V gene: TRBV5-8
D gene: TRBD2
clone size: NA
CDR3 DNA: TGTGCCAGCAGCTTAGCGGGGCCTACCACAGATACGCAGTATTTT
CDR3 protein: CASSLAGPTTDTQYF

J gene: TRBJ2-3
V gene: TRBV5-4
D gene: TRBD2
clone size: NA
CDR3 DNA: TGTGCCAGCAGCTTGGTGAGACTAGCGGGGGGCACAGATACGCAGTATTTT
CDR3 protein: CASSLVRLAGGTDTQYF

J gene: TRBJ2-7
V gene: TRBV4-2
D gene: NA
clone size: NA
CDR3 DNA: TGTGCCAGCAGCCAACAGGGGGGCGGGGAGCAGTACTTC
CDR3 protein: CASSQQGGGEQYF

J gene: TRBJ2-7
V gene: TRBV27
D gene: NA
clone size: NA
CDR3 DNA: TGTGCCAGCAGCGTGCGTCTAAGCTCCCCCTACGAGCAGTACTTC
CDR3 protein: CASSVRLSSPYEQYF

J gene: TRBJ2-7
V gene: TRBV4-1
D gene: TRBD2
clone size: few
CDR3 DNA: TGCGCCAGCAGCCAAGTGGGGGGGGACGAGCAGTACTTC
CDR3 protein: CASSQVGGDEQYF

J gene: TRBJ1-1
V gene: TRBV27
D gene: NA
clone size: NA
CDR3 DNA: TGTGCCAGCACTTTCGGGGCTGAAGCTTTCTTT
CDR3 protein: CASTFGAEAFF

J gene: TRBJ2-1
V gene: TRBV7-2
D gene: NA
clone size: NA
CDR3 DNA: TGTGCCAGCAGTCGCGACAGCTACAATGAGCAGTTCTTC
CDR3 protein: CASSRDSYNEQFF

J gene: TRBJ2-1
V gene: TRBV27
D gene: NA
clone size: NA
CDR3 DNA: TGTGCCAGCAGTTTACAGGGCTTAAGCGAGCAGTTCTTC
CDR3 protein: CASSLQGLSEQFF

J gene: TRBJ2-7
V gene: TRBV5-6
D gene: NA
clone size: NA
CDR3 DNA: TGTGCCAGCAGCCCCCCAGAGGGCCACGAGCAGTACTTC
CDR3 protein: CASSPPEGHEQYF

J gene: TRBJ2-7
V gene: TRBV27
D gene: TRBD1
clone size: NA
CDR3 DNA: TGTGCCAGCAGTTTACTTGGACAGGGGGCGTTCTACGAGCAGTACTTC
CDR3 protein: CASSLLGQGAFYEQYF

J gene: TRBJ2-7
V gene: TRBV10-2
D gene: NA
clone size: NA
CDR3 DNA: TGCGCCAGCTGGGACACTACGACCGAGCAGTACTTC
CDR3 protein: CASWDTTTEQYF

J gene: TRBJ1-4
V gene: TRBV7-2
D gene: TRBD1
clone size: few
CDR3 DNA: TGTGCCAGCAGCCGACGAACGAGGGGGCAGGAGGAAAAACTGTTTTTT
CDR3 protein: CASSRRTRGQEEKLFF

J gene: TRBJ2-6
V gene: TRBV4-2
D gene: TRBD1
clone size: NA
CDR3 DNA: TGTGCCAGCAGCCAGGATTATCCGGGACAGCCTTACTCTGGGGCCAACGTCCTGACTTTC
CDR3 protein: CASSQDYPGQPYSGANVLTF

J gene: TRBJ1-1
V gene: TRBV6-5
D gene: NA
clone size: few
CDR3 DNA: TGTGCCAGCAGTGAAAATTTGGAGTTAGTTTTCTTT
CDR3 protein: CASSENLELVFF

J gene: TRBJ2-5
V gene: TRBV5-6
D gene: TRBD2
clone size: NA
CDR3 DNA: TGTGCCAGCAGCTTGATTAGCGGGAGCGAGACCCAGTACTTC
CDR3 protein: CASSLISGSETQYF

J gene: TRBJ2-3
V gene: TRBV19
D gene: TRBD1
clone size: NA
CDR3 DNA: TGTGCCAGTAGTCCCAGGACAGGGGGCACAGATACGCAGTATTTT
CDR3 protein: CASSPRTGGTDTQYF

J gene: TRBJ1-3
V gene: TRBV18
D gene: NA
clone size: NA
CDR3 DNA: TGTGCCAGCTCCCCGGGGGAAGACTCTGGAAACACCATATATTTT
CDR3 protein: CASSPGEDSGNTIYF